This TCR beta chain was documented in a study of T cells after yellow fever vaccination. Points from the study as a whole: Primary-vaccination clones mostly resurfaced post-booster (more than 95% CD4, 75% to 90% CD8).

5'RACE template switching produced TCR cDNA carrying a universal primer site and UMIs. TCRdb passed the 5' RACE reads through MiXCR, listing each CDR3 protein once. Of around 200,000 distinct CDR3 sequences in the sample, approximately 10% are singletons; the top ten hold about 38%. V was trimmed by 5 bases and J by 11 bases, leaving 13 bases between them. Looked up from germline, CDR1 is MNHEY and CDR2 is SMNVEV (reference sequence). CDR3 size: 12 residues. Comment on this clonotype: Antigen specificity is unknown.

The specimen was CD8+ T cells sorted from PBMCs, collected 15 days after the yellow fever booster vaccination. This clonotype originated in a man younger than 35 who received the YFV17D yellow fever vaccine. The V call is TRBV27, the J call TRBJ2-1; D perhaps matches TRBD2 (6 bases). This CDR3 reads CASSLGDSQQFF. As DNA, the CDR3 is TGTGCCAGCAGTCTGGGGGACTCCCAGCAGTTCTTC.